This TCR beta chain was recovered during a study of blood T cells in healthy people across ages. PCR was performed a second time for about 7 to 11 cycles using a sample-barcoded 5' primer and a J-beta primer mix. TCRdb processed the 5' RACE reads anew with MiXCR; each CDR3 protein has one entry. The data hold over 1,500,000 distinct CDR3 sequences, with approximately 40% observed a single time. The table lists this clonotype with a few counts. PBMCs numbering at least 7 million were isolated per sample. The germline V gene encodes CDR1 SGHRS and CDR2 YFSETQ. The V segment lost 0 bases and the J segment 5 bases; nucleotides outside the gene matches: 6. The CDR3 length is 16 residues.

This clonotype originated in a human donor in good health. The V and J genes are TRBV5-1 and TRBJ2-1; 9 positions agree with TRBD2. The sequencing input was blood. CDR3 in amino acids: CASSLEAGGRHNEQFF. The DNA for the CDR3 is TGCGCCAGCAGCTTGGAAGCGGGGGGCCGACACAATGAGCAGTTCTTC.